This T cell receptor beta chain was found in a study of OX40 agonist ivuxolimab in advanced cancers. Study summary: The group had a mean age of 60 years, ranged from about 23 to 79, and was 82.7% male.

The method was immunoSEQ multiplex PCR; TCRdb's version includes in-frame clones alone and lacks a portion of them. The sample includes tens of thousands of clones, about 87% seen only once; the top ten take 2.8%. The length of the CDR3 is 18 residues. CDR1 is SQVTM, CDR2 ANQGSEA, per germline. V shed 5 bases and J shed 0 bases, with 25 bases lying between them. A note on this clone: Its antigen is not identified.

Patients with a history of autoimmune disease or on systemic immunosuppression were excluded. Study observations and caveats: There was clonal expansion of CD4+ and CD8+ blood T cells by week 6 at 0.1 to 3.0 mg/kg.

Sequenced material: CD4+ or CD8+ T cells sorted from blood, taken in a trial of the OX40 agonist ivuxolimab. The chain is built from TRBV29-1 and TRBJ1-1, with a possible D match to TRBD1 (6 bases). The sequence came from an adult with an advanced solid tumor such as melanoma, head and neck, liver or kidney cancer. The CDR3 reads CSVREYSWQGSLNTEAFF. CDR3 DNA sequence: TGCAGCGTTAGAGAGTATTCGTGGCAGGGGTCCCTGAACACTGAAGCTTTCTTT.